This TCR beta chain was sequenced during a study of cytomegalovirus exposure and HLA in healthy donors. The PCR contained 60 Vbeta and 13 Jbeta primers. Generated by immunoSEQ multiplex PCR, the TCRdb table keeps only in-frame clones and is missing some. The sample contains about 190,000 clones, 75% to 90% of which appear only once. The germline gives CDR1 SEHNR, CDR2 FQNEAQ (reference sequence). The CDR3 length is 14 residues. The J segment lost 6 bases and the V segment lost 5 bases, leaving 6 bases of the junction unmatched. Sequencing was carried out using PBMCs. The receptor's source is a man aged 30 to 39 in good health and CMV-seronegative. The chain employs TRBV7-9 and TRBJ1-4, with 7 bases identical to TRBD1. The CDR3 is CASSVRDRDEKLFF. The CDR3 DNA is TGTGCCAGCAGCGTGAGAGACAGGGATGAAAAACTGTTTTTT.